This entry features one T cell receptor beta chain sequence. Its antigen is undetermined. The data were obtained in a study of human T cells and chemical hapten exposure. Whole-study results and caveats: Clustering by CDR3 similarity yielded significantly more large clusters from expanded TCRs than controls.

Germline V CDR1 and CDR2: SQVTM, ANQGSEA. CDR3 length: 13 residues. Documented time point: patch test 3, about 24 weeks after DPC sensitization. Documented treatment: therapeutic diphenylcyclopropenone sensitization with weekly scalp DPC. Sample donors consisted of patients with alopecia, aged 18 to 70 years, who were suitable for DPC. Via MiXCR, TCRdb re-called the RACE reads, giving one row per CDR3 protein. In the table there are around 85,000 distinct CDR3 sequences, roughly 13% of which are singletons. The specimen was whole blood, collected in connection with sensitization to the hapten diphenylcyclopropenone (DPC). This TCR was sampled from a woman between 50 and 59 years old with alopecia areata. Some clones in this sample may be carry-over from other donors' samples. The rearrangement joins TRBV29-1 to TRBJ1-5; D is unresolved. Written as DNA, the CDR3 is TGCAGTGCAACAGCCGGGAGCAATCAGCCCCAGCATTTT. It encodes CSATAGSNQPQHF.